Shown below are 23 T cell receptor beta chains from a single sample sequenced in a study of blood T cell repertoires in COVID-19. Sequencing used immunoSEQ multiplex PCR; TCRdb keeps in-frame clones, though not all of them. This sample has 300,000 to 350,000 clones, with 87% found just once. Input material: peripheral blood. These receptors were taken from a young man with COVID-19, enrolled during active disease.

V gene TRBV18 combines with J gene TRBJ2-7; TRBD1 aligns across 7 bases. Losses at the gene ends were 2 bases for V and 0 bases for J; bases not matched to a gene: 4. Germline V gene lookup returns CDR1 KGHSH and CDR2 LQKENI. The CDR3 extends over 15 amino acids. The chain's CDR3 is CASSPGTASSYEQYF. In nucleotides, the CDR3 is TGTGCCAGCTCACCAGGGACAGCGAGCTCCTACGAGCAGTACTTC.

The chain has TRBV5-5 and TRBJ2-5; 8 nucleotides line up with TRBD1. The V gene's germline CDR1 is SGHKS and CDR2 YYEKEE (reference sequence). There are 16 residues in the CDR3. Losses at the gene ends were 0 bases for V and 2 bases for J; bases not matched to a gene: 6. The CDR3 bases are TGTGCCAGCAGCTTGGTGGGGAGGACAGGGCAAGAGACCCAGTACTTC. Protein product: CASSLVGRTGQETQYF.

The chain combines TRBV4-3 with TRBJ2-2; 8 positions match TRBD1. Germline CDR1 reads LGHNA; CDR2 reads YSLEER. CDR3 length equals 17 residues. The V and J ends lost 0 bases and 3 bases, in that order; junction bases with no gene match: 6. The CDR3 here is CASSQDETGGHTGELFF. CDR3 sequence (DNA): TGCGCCAGCAGCCAAGACGAAACAGGGGGTCACACCGGGGAGCTGTTTTTT.

The rearrangement links TRBV10-3 to TRBJ2-5; TRBD1 matches at 8 bases. CDR3 size: 15 residues. The J segment lost 4 bases and the V segment lost 2 bases, leaving 6 bases of the junction unmatched. Per germline, CDR1 ENHRY and CDR2 SYGVKD. In DNA, the CDR3 is TGTGCCATCAGTGAGGCGCAGGGGGCAGGAGAGACCCAGTACTTC. Its protein is CAISEAQGAGETQYF.

The chain joins TRBV25-1 to TRBJ2-5; 9 bases agree with TRBD1. Germline V gives CDR1 MGHDK, CDR2 SYGVNS. The CDR3 is 16 amino acids. V lost 5 bases, J lost 1 base, and 8 bases stayed unmatched. DNA for the CDR3: TGTGCCAGCAGTTCTTTACAGGGGGCTGGCCAAGAGACCCAGTACTTC. As protein: CASSSLQGAGQETQYF.

This chain joins TRBV5-1 and TRBJ1-4; D possibly corresponds to TRBD1 (6 bases). The CDR3 covers 16 residues. Germline CDR1 and CDR2: SGHRS and YFSETQ. V was trimmed by 2 bases and J by 7 bases, leaving 18 bases between them. CDR3: CASSFGMGGQGEKLFF. Written as DNA, the CDR3 is TGCGCCAGCAGCTTTGGCATGGGGGGGCAGGGTGAAAAACTGTTTTTT.

This chain connects TRBV6-5 to TRBJ1-5; D is undetermined. CDR1 and CDR2 (germline): MNHEY, SVGAGI. CDR3 length equals 14 residues. Trimming took 2 bases from V and 9 from J, leaving 14 bases between them. CDR3 sequence: CASSYAGRGGPQHF. CDR3 coding DNA: TGTGCCAGCAGTTACGCGGGTCGGGGTGGGCCCCAGCATTTT.

This clone has only one observation. The rearrangement uses TRBV6-1 and TRBJ1-4, with D unresolved. The V gene's germline CDR1 is MNHNS and CDR2 SASEGT. Trimming pared 3 bases from V and 8 bases from J, leaving 19 bases between. The length of the CDR3 is 16 residues. As DNA, the CDR3 is TGTGCCAGCAGTGAGATCGGAACCCGAACGCGGGAAAAACTGTTTTTT. This translates into CASSEIGTRTREKLFF.

This clone was detected once. V usage is TRBV28 and J usage is TRBJ2-7; D may be TRBD1 (7 bases). Per germline, CDR1 MDHEN and CDR2 SYDVKM. The CDR3 runs 16 residues. With 2 bases removed from V and 4 bases from J, the gap between germline ends came to 18 bases. CDR3 region: CASSLIRGERGYEQYF. As DNA, the CDR3 is TGTGCCAGCAGTTTAATCAGGGGGGAGAGGGGTTACGAGCAGTACTTC.

The CDR3 region has the DNA TGTGCCAGCAGTCGGGGATACTCTGGAAACACCATATATTTT. It translates to CASSRGYSGNTIYF. V gene TRBV9 combines with J gene TRBJ1-3; the D is unclear. V was shortened by 5 bases and J by 0 bases, with 9 bases between the two germline ends. The CDR3 consists of 14 residues. Per the germline V gene, CDR1 is SGDLS and CDR2 is YYNGEE.

The J gene is TRBJ2-5, the V gene TRBV5-6; TRBD1 aligns across 12 bases. V was pared by 4 bases and J by 2 bases, with 12 bases of the junction left unmatched. Germline V gene lookup returns CDR1 SGHDT and CDR2 YYEEEE. There are 18 residues in the CDR3. The CDR3 DNA is TGTGCCAGCAGCAGGGGACAGGGGGCGCGCGGTTTTCAAGAGACCCAGTACTTC. It codes for CASSRGQGARGFQETQYF.

J is TRBJ1-1 and V is TRBV5-4; D is possibly TRBD1 (5 bases). The ends were cut back, 4 bases at V and 3 bases at J, with 16 bases in the middle. The CDR3 extends over 15 amino acids. CDR1 and CDR2 from the germline V gene are SGHNT and YYREEE (reference sequence). The CDR3 bases are TGTGCCAGCAGCGCTATCAGGGCCAGAGACACTGAAGCTTTCTTT. Protein: CASSAIRARDTEAFF.

As DNA, the CDR3 is TGTGCCATCAGTGGTGGGGGCGAGACGAACATTCAGTACTTC. Protein sequence: CAISGGGETNIQYF. The chain employs TRBV10-3 and TRBJ2-4, with D perhaps TRBD1 (6 bases). Germline V gene sequence: CDR1 ENHRY, CDR2 SYGVKD. Trimming removed 4 bases at V and 7 bases at J, with 14 bases between. This CDR3 has 14 residues.

The rearrangement links TRBV2 to TRBJ2-1, with 8 bases fitting TRBD2. The J segment lost 3 bases and the V segment lost 6 bases, leaving 7 bases of the junction unmatched. The CDR3 extends over 15 amino acids. Germline CDR1 SNHLY, CDR2 FYNNEI. DNA for the CDR3: TGTGCCAGCAGGGTTAGCGGGACAAGCTACAATGAGCAGTTCTTC. This gives the protein CASRVSGTSYNEQFF.

This chain joins TRBV5-4 and TRBJ1-2, with no clear D. CDR1 is SGHNT and CDR2 is YYREEE in the germline V gene (reference sequence). The CDR3 totals 16 residues. Trimming pared 2 bases from V and 2 bases from J, leaving 16 bases between. CDR3 sequence: CASSFPEVLSNYGYTF. DNA of the CDR3: TGTGCCAGCAGCTTCCCAGAAGTTTTATCGAACTATGGCTACACCTTC.

The chain recombines TRBV7-2 with TRBJ2-1; possibly TRBD1 for D (6 bases). The CDR3 sequence is 15 residues long. With 5 bases removed from V and 0 bases from J, the gap between germline ends came to 11 bases. Germline-derived CDR1 and CDR2 are SGHTA and FQGNSA. The CDR3 region is CASSQGGNSYNEQFF. The DNA for the CDR3 is TGTGCCAGCAGCCAAGGGGGAAACTCCTACAATGAGCAGTTCTTC.

The gene calls are TRBV28 and TRBJ2-3; TRBD1 matches at 7 bases. CDR1 and CDR2 (germline): MDHEN, SYDVKM. V lost 3 bases to trimming and J lost 7 bases; unmatched junction nucleotides: 7. This CDR3 spans 14 amino acids. The CDR3 is CASSLRQGRYTQYF. In nucleotides, the CDR3 is TGTGCCAGCAGTTTGCGACAGGGTCGGTATACGCAGTATTTT.

Here the CDR3 reads CASSQDYRTYEQYF. The CDR3, as DNA: TGTGCCAGCAGCCAAGATTATCGGACTTACGAGCAGTACTTC. This chain connects TRBV3-1 (or the pseudogene TRBV3-2) to TRBJ2-7, with D tentatively TRBD2 (5 bases). CDR3 length: 14 residues. CDR1 and CDR2 (germline): LGHDT, YNNKEL (reference sequence). With 0 bases removed from V and 4 bases from J, the gap between germline ends came to 10 bases.

This chain joins TRBV27 and TRBJ1-2; D might be TRBD1 (6 bases). CDR1 is MNHEY and CDR2 is SMNVEV in the germline V gene (reference sequence). With 2 bases removed from V and 4 bases from J, the gap between germline ends came to 14 bases. This CDR3 is built from 15 residues. The DNA of the CDR3 is TGTGCCAGCAGTTTAGCAACAGGGTACGGCTATGGCTACACCTTC. This codes for CASSLATGYGYGYTF.

On this clone itself: No DNA is shown, since the ends of the CDR3 on it are uncertain; the CDR3 is the one TCRdb lists. The chain carries TRBV28 and TRBJ1-1; TRBD1 is the table's D call, not checked against the DNA. Looked up from germline, CDR1 is MDHEN and CDR2 is SYDVKM. The CDR3 totals 14 residues, both ends included. The CDR3 here is CASVLAQGHTEAFF.

The chain is built from TRBV28 and TRBJ1-2; 8 nucleotides align to TRBD1. V was clipped by 0 bases and J by 8 bases; unmatched bases: 8. This CDR3 is built from 15 residues. CDR1 and CDR2 (germline): MDHEN, SYDVKM. The CDR3 DNA reads as TGTGCCAGCAGTTTATGGGGCGCAGGGGGCAGCGGCTACACCTTC. This gives the protein CASSLWGAGGSGYTF.

This clone was detected a few times. V and J are TRBV19 and TRBJ1-5; the match to TRBD1 covers 10 bases. This CDR3 region has 17 residues. With V trimmed by 5 bases and J by 3 bases, 10 bases remained unmatched. Germline CDR1 reads LNHDA; CDR2 reads SQIVND (reference sequence). The chain's CDR3 is CASSRAPGTGANQPQHF. The CDR3 region has the DNA TGTGCCAGTAGTCGCGCCCCCGGGACAGGGGCCAATCAGCCCCAGCATTTT.

V and J are TRBV6-6 and TRBJ2-3, with 14 bases fitting TRBD2. Trimming took 6 bases from V and 4 from J; bases not matched to a gene: 6. CDR1 is MNHNY and CDR2 is SVGAGI in the germline V gene (reference sequence). The CDR3 totals 16 residues. CDR3 amino acids: CASRKGLAGAADTQYF. The CDR3 region has the DNA TGTGCCAGCAGGAAGGGACTAGCGGGAGCAGCAGATACGCAGTATTTT.